The entry below describes one T cell receptor (beta chain). Germline V gives CDR1 SGDLS, CDR2 YYNGEE. This CDR3 has 14 amino acids. V lost 3 bases, J lost 4 bases, and 10 bases lay in between. The data stem from a study of blood T cell repertoires in COVID-19. Sequencing used immunoSEQ multiplex PCR; TCRdb keeps in-frame clones, though not all of them. The sample records around 42,000 clones, around 85% being singletons. Sequencing used peripheral blood. The sequence came from a human donor in a cohort sampled during active COVID-19. The V call is TRBV9, the J call TRBJ2-2; weak D call: TRBD2 (5 bases). CDR3 nucleotide sequence: TGTGCCAGCAGCGCCGCGGGTACCACCGGGGAGCTGTTTTTT. Translating gives CASSAAGTTGELFF.